This TCR beta chain emerged from a study of blood T cell repertoires in COVID-19. Background on the study: Sites in the United States, Italy and Spain provided acute and convalescent COVID-19 samples.

In the source study's methods: Estimates of nucleated cell counts were drawn from the amplification of reference gene primers. TCRdb keeps only in-frame clones here, not all; method: immunoSEQ multiplex PCR. The DNA was the basis for D and trimming; V, J and clone size are from that table. Of 250,000 or so clones in the sample, more than 75% are singletons; the top ten hold 10% to 15%. Germline CDR1 reads SEHNR; CDR2 reads FQNEAQ (reference sequence). V lost 4 bases to trimming and J lost 6 bases, with 19 bases between them. This CDR3 is built from 15 residues. The V call is TRBV7-9, the J call TRBJ2-7; TRBD2 is a possible D gene (6 bases). The sequenced sample was peripheral blood. This receptor was taken from a man at least 80 years old with acute or convalescent COVID-19. The CDR3 is CASSSPGVEGIEQYF. The CDR3, as DNA: TGTGCCAGCAGCTCCCCGGGGGTGGAGGGAATCGAGCAGTACTTC.